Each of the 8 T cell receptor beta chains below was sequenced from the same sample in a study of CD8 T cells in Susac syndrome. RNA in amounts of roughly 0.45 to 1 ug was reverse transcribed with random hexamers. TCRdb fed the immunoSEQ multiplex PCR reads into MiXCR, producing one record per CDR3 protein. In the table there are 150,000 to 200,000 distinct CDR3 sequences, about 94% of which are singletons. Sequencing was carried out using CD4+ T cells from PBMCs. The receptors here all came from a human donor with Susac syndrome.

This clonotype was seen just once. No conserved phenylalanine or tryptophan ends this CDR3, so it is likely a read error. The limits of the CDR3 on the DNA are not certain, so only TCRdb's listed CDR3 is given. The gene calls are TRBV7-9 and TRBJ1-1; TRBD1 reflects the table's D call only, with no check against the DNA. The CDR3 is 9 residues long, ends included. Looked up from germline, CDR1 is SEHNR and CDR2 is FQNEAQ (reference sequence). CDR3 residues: CASSPGQGL.

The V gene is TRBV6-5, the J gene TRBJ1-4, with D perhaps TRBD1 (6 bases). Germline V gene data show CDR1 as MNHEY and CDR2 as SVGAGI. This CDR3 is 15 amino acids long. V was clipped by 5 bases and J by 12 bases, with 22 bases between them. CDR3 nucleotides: TGTGCCAGCAGTCGAGGATCGACAGGCAAGTTGGAACTGTTTTTT. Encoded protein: CASSRGSTGKLELFF.

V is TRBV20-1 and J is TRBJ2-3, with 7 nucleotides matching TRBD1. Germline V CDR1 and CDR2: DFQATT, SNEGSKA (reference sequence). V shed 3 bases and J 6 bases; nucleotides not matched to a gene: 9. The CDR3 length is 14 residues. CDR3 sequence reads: CSARVGGPGDTQYF. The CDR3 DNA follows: TGCAGTGCTAGGGTAGGGGGCCCTGGGGATACGCAGTATTTT.

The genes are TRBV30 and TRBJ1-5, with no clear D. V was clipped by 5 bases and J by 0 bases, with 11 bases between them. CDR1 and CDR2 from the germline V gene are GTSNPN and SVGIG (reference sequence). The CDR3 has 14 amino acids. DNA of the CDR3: TGTGCCTGGGCTACAGAATATAGCAATCAGCCCCAGCATTTT. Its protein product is CAWATEYSNQPQHF.

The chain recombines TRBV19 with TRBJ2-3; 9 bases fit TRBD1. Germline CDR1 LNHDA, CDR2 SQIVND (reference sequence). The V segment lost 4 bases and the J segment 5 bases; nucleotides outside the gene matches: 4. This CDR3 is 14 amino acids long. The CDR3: CASSKPDRGDTQYF. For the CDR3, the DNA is TGTGCCAGTAGTAAACCGGACAGGGGAGATACGCAGTATTTT.

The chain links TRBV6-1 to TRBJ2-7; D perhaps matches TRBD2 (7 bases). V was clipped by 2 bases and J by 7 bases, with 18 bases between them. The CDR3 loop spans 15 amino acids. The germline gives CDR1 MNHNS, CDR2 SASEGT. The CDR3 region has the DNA TGTGCCAGCAGTGAACAGGGGAGGGGAGGAGGAGAGCAGTACTTC. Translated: CASSEQGRGGGEQYF.

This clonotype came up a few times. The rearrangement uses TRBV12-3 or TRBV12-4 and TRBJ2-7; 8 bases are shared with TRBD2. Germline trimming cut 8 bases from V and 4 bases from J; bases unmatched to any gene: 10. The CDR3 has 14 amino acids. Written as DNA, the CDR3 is TGTGCCAGCTCCCTGCGGGGGGACCAATACGAGCAGTACTTC. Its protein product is CASSLRGDQYEQYF.

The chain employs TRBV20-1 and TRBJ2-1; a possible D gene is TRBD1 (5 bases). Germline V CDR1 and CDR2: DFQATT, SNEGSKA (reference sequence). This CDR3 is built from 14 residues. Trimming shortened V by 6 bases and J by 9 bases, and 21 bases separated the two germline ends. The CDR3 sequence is CSAAGSLGVAEQFF. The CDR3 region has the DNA TGCAGTGCCGCAGGAAGCCTAGGGGTCGCTGAGCAGTTCTTC.